This TCR beta chain was identified in a study of post-analysis software for immune sequencing data (dated by TCRdb to between 2015 and 2016). Background on the whole study: Recorded disease courses included relapsing-remitting, secondary progressive and progressive-relapsing multiple sclerosis, with some patients lacking subtype annotation. Patient repertoires were compared against 11 previously published healthy control repertoires from donors aged about 6 to 26 years. A subset of samples was prepared in parallel using single-end sample barcoding, then pooled and co-amplified after Illumina adapter ligation. Beyond this particular receptor, the publication reports: Significantly higher frequencies in patients than in controls were found for roughly 5 TRBV segments, including TRBV5-6, TRBV5-1 and TRBV20-1. Strong co-clustering of samples prepared in the same batch was shown by direct clustering with F measure, prompting a batch-effect correction. Normalized Chao1 diversity was significantly lower in multiple sclerosis patients than controls, suggesting substantial peripheral T-cell clonal expansion. The multiple sclerosis patient group was slightly younger than the control group.

To demonstrate the VDJtools post-analysis software, TCR beta repertoires were profiled from the peripheral blood of 13 young patients with multiple sclerosis. The multiple sclerosis patients were children and adolescents between about 6 and 16 years of age. For CDR1 and CDR2, the germline V gene lists SGHVS and FNYEAQ. The CDR3 goes from the cysteine to the phenylalanine over 12 residues. The DNA shown is the 36-base CDR3, in frame from base 1. Libraries came from PCR. The sequencer was an Illumina HiSeq 2500. To reduce PCR and sequencing biases, unique molecular identifiers were built into the TCR beta cDNA libraries. Every 1 to 10 million input T cells yielded 500,000 or so cDNA molecules, meaning each molecule approximated one T cell. The patient libraries were prepared and sequenced with the same protocol used for the earlier healthy control dataset. Within a given batch, samples were prepared together, multiplexed and sequenced on the same HiSeq lane. Per the source publication's procedure: MIGEC was used to process the raw barcoded reads, and molecular identifier groups with only a single read were discarded before consensus assembly and CDR3 extraction. Clonotype tables were post-analysed with VDJtools, normalizing diversity by down-sampling all datasets to the smallest sample size. Repertoire overlap clustering matched CDR3 amino acid but not nucleotide sequences to correct batch-related cross-sample contamination. Using fastp at Q25 and MiXCR, TCRdb reprocessed the public reads and kept productive beta chains. Each entry is one CDR3 protein sequence, shown with its most common DNA and genes. TCRdb assigned the V and J calls; the authors' analysis was not used. The sample contains roughly 410,000 distinct CDR3 sequences, less than 40% of them found a single time. The top ten hold 13% of the sample.

With respect to this clonotype: The clone's antigen remains unknown. Mismatch with germline at one junction end may stem from a read error.

This receptor was obtained from a girl aged 10-17 years with multiple sclerosis. This sequence uses TRBV7-6 and TRBJ2-1, and possibly TRBD1, on 5 matching bases. Material for sequencing was blood. The CDR3 region has the sequence CTSSLAGNEQFF. In nucleotide form, the sequence is TGTACCAGCAGCTTAGCAGGGAATGAGCAGTTCTTC.